What follows are 9 T cell receptor beta chains derived from one specimen sequenced in a study of blood T cell repertoires in COVID-19. Only in-frame clones appear in the TCRdb table, and some are missing; sequencing was by immunoSEQ multiplex PCR. The sample contains 220,000 or so clones, around 81% of which appear only once. Sequenced sample: peripheral blood. The receptors were gathered from a woman aged 55-70 years with acute or convalescent COVID-19.

This chain connects TRBV3-1 (or the pseudogene TRBV3-2) to TRBJ2-7; the D is unclear. V lost 0 bases and J 5 bases, leaving 14 bases between the germline ends. This CDR3 is built from 15 residues. The germline V gene has CDR1 LGHDT and CDR2 YNNKEL (reference sequence). CDR3 amino acids: CASSQELGASHEQYF. CDR3 nucleotides: TGTGCCAGCAGCCAAGAATTGGGCGCTTCGCACGAGCAGTACTTC.

CDR3: CASRGQGRSYNSPLHF. The CDR3 nucleotides read TGTGCCAGCAGGGGACAGGGACGGTCCTATAATTCACCCCTCCACTTT. The rearrangement links TRBV2 to TRBJ1-6; TRBD1 agrees at 9 bases. Germline-derived CDR1 and CDR2 are SNHLY and FYNNEI. This CDR3 is built from 16 residues. The junction had 4 bases not matched to a gene; V was cut back by 6 bases and J by 1 base.

The CDR3 loop is CASSVSGAGEQYF. CDR3 DNA sequence: TGTGCCAGCAGCGTCAGCGGGGCGGGAGAGCAGTACTTC. The gene calls are TRBV9 and TRBJ2-7, with TRBD2 matching over 7 bases. CDR1 and CDR2 from the germline V gene are SGDLS and YYNGEE. The CDR3 totals 13 residues. With 2 bases clipped from V and 7 bases from J, the junction kept 6 bases outside the gene matches.

This clone was found once. J is TRBJ2-5 and V is TRBV7-2; D gene ambiguous. CDR3 length: 14 amino acids. V gave up 4 bases and J gave up 4 bases, with 13 bases separating them. In germline, CDR1 is SGHTA, CDR2 FQGNSA. CDR3 residues: CASSWRLGSETQYF. The CDR3 region has the DNA TGTGCCAGCAGCTGGCGCCTAGGATCAGAGACCCAGTACTTC.

The chain uses TRBV28 and TRBJ1-1; TRBD1 aligns across 7 bases. The CDR3 is made up of 14 amino acids. V trimming: 6 bases; J trimming: 4 bases; junction bases outside the gene matches: 8. CDR1 and CDR2 (germline): MDHEN, SYDVKM. The CDR3 sequence is CASSFWQGGTEAFF. In nucleotides, the CDR3 is TGTGCCAGCAGCTTCTGGCAGGGGGGCACTGAAGCTTTCTTT.

This clone was observed a single time. V usage is TRBV13 and J usage is TRBJ1-4; TRBD1 might be the D (6 bases). V shed 2 bases and J shed 8 bases, with 15 bases lying between them. The CDR3 contains 15 residues. The V gene's germline CDR1 is PRHDT and CDR2 FYEKMQ (reference sequence). The CDR3 region has the DNA TGTGCCAGCAGCTTAAAGGGGGGGCTGAGAGAAAAACTGTTTTTT. Amino acids: CASSLKGGLREKLFF.

This clone has just one count. The same CDR3 is also encoded by other DNA sequences in this sample. The chain couples TRBV6-6 to TRBJ1-1; D is unresolved. The CDR3 totals 14 residues. V lost 2 bases, J lost 0 bases, and 7 bases lay in between. The V gene's germline CDR1 is MNHNY and CDR2 SVGAGI (reference sequence). CDR3 sequence reads: CASSYAEMNTEAFF. The CDR3 DNA reads TGTGCCAGCAGTTACGCGGAGATGAACACTGAAGCTTTCTTT.

The chain employs TRBV11-2 and TRBJ1-4; D ambiguous. This CDR3 has 15 amino acids. Germline V gene sequence: CDR1 SGHAT, CDR2 FQNNGV. Trimming removed 1 base at V and 7 bases at J, with 13 bases between. CDR3 region: CASSLVGRAAEKLFF. The CDR3 DNA reads TGTGCCAGCAGCTTAGTTGGGCGGGCCGCTGAAAAACTGTTTTTT.

The chain couples TRBV11-3 to TRBJ1-1; a possible D gene is TRBD1 (5 bases). Trimming removed 5 bases at V and 7 bases at J, with 14 bases between. The CDR3 extends over 13 amino acids. Germline V CDR1 and CDR2: SGHNT, YENEEA. CDR3 region: CASSHTLDSEAFF. CDR3 DNA: TGTGCCAGCAGCCACACCCTCGACAGTGAAGCTTTCTTT.